The TCR beta chain described here comes from a study of T cells expressing NK-cell markers. Turning to the study itself: Sorted CD3+CD56-NKG2C+, CD3+CD56+NKG2C- and CD3+CD56+NKG2C+ T cells were the source of the TCR beta repertoires. HCMV seropositivity marked seven of the eight sequenced donors; one was seronegative. Study results and limitations: These clonotypes additionally ranked first within the CD3+CD56-NKG2C+ fraction of several donors.

As for this clonotype: Its antigen remains unidentified.

Germline lookup yields CDR1 SGHRS and CDR2 YFSETQ. The CDR3 runs to 19 residues. Using the 5' RACE reads, TCRdb records one entry per CDR3 protein without DNA. Its table records roughly 380,000 distinct CDR3 sequences. The sequenced material came from blood T cells: a sorted CD56 or NKG2C T cell subset, CD4+ or CD8+ T cells, or bulk PBMC T cells (not recorded which). This clonotype was sampled from a man aged 18-70 years in good health. The chain combines TRBV5-1 with TRBJ2-6; TCRdb proposes TRBD2, but this gene call is untestable without DNA. CDR3 loop: CASSLVGAGGPSGANVLTF.